Each of the 13 T cell receptor beta chains below was sequenced from the same sample in a study of blood T cells in healthy people across ages. A second PCR of roughly 7 to 11 cycles used a sample-barcoded 5' primer and a J-beta primer mix. MiXCR was run by TCRdb on the 5' RACE reads, yielding one entry per CDR3 protein. The table lists hundreds of thousands of distinct CDR3 sequences, about 29% of them singletons, with 3.6% in the top ten. Separately, the same data were catalogued under a study of T cells of mothers and their children.

The sample comprised blood. These receptors were obtained from a boy between 2 and 10 years old in good health.

The rearrangement joins TRBV7-9 to TRBJ2-1; the match to TRBD2 covers 7 bases. Trimming at V came to 1 base and at J to 2 bases, leaving 5 bases not matched to a gene. CDR3 length: 16 amino acids. Germline CDR1 reads SEHNR; CDR2 reads FQNEAQ (reference sequence). This CDR3 reads CASSLGGGQTYNEQFF. The CDR3 DNA reads TGTGCCAGCAGCTTAGGGGGAGGGCAGACCTACAATGAGCAGTTCTTC.

This chain links TRBV5-1 with TRBJ2-5; no clear D. The CDR3 is 14 residues long. V shed 4 bases and J shed 5 bases, with 15 bases lying between them. Germline CDR1 and CDR2: SGHRS and YFSETQ. Written as DNA, the CDR3 is TGCGCCAGCAGCACGGACGTCGAAGGGGAGACCCAGTACTTC. Protein product: CASSTDVEGETQYF.

This clonotype has a single count. The chain joins TRBV2 to TRBJ2-3, with 9 bases matching TRBD1. The CDR3 extends over 13 amino acids. Unmatched junction bases numbered 5, after V lost 8 bases and J lost 5 bases. Per germline, CDR1 SNHLY and CDR2 FYNNEI. CDR3 amino acids: CASYRGHKDTQYF. The CDR3 DNA is TGTGCCAGCTACAGGGGGCATAAAGATACGCAGTATTTT.

The table lists this clonotype with many counts. The chain carries TRBV29-1 and TRBJ1-2, with a tentative D call TRBD1 (6 bases). This CDR3 is 14 amino acids long. Germline assignment: CDR1 SQVTM and CDR2 ANQGSEA. The V gene lost 5 bases and the J gene lost 4 bases, with 17 bases spanning the gap. CDR3 sequence reads: CSVFLRGGPYGYTF. The CDR3, as DNA: TGCAGCGTTTTTCTTCGCGGGGGGCCCTATGGCTACACCTTC.

CDR3 loop: CSARDPSNQGNYGYTF. The CDR3 DNA follows: TGCAGTGCTAGAGATCCCTCGAATCAGGGTAACTATGGCTACACCTTC. The rearrangement joins TRBV20-1 to TRBJ1-2; TRBD1 is a possible D gene (5 bases). Germline V gives CDR1 DFQATT, CDR2 SNEGSKA (reference sequence). This CDR3 has 16 amino acids. Trimming cost V 0 bases and J 1 base, with 15 bases left between them.

This clonotype was found once. The chain links TRBV7-9 to TRBJ2-4, with D tentatively TRBD1 or TRBD2 (5 bases each). The CDR3 is 14 amino acids. Trimming removed 7 bases from V and 5 bases from J, with 15 bases in between. Germline V gene data show CDR1 as SEHNR and CDR2 as FQNEAQ (reference sequence). The DNA for the CDR3 is TGTGCCAGCACCGGACGGGGCGGAGAAAACATTCAGTACTTC. Protein: CASTGRGGENIQYF.

This clonotype appeared a few times. The chain uses TRBV6-5 and TRBJ1-4, with no clear D. The V end was cut by 6 bases, the J end by 12 bases, with 17 bases between. CDR3 length: 13 residues. Germline CDR1 reads MNHEY; CDR2 reads SVGAGI. The CDR3 DNA reads TGTGCCAGCAGCCGAACGTCCGGTGTGGAACTGTTTTTT. Translation gives CASSRTSGVELFF.

The gene calls are TRBV11-2 and TRBJ2-1; D unresolved. The CDR3 has 11 residues. CDR1 is SGHAT, CDR2 FQNNGV, per germline. V was cut by 2 bases and J by 9 bases, with 5 bases left in between. This chain's CDR3 is CASSLIGEQFF. CDR3 nucleotide sequence: TGTGCCAGCAGCTTAATTGGTGAGCAGTTCTTC.

The chain uses TRBV9 and TRBJ2-7, with 8 bases identical to TRBD2. CDR1 and CDR2 from the germline V gene are SGDLS and YYNGEE. This CDR3 is built from 16 residues. Trimming cost V 0 bases and J 0 bases; bases outside gene matches: 5. The chain's CDR3 is CASSVEELAVSYEQYF. CDR3 DNA sequence: TGTGCCAGCAGCGTAGAAGAACTAGCGGTCTCCTACGAGCAGTACTTC.

This clonotype was seen only a few times. The chain combines TRBV10-3 with TRBJ2-3, with D possibly being TRBD2 (5 bases). V was clipped by 3 bases and J by 2 bases, with 9 bases between them. The CDR3 extends over 14 amino acids. Germline V gene sequence: CDR1 ENHRY, CDR2 SYGVKD. The CDR3 DNA reads TGTGCCATCAGTGAAGCGGAGTCCACAGATACGCAGTATTTT. Translated, it gives CAISEAESTDTQYF.

This clonotype was observed a single time. The rearrangement links TRBV5-1 to TRBJ2-1, with TRBD2 matching 8 bases. The CDR3 consists of 18 residues. Germline lookup yields CDR1 SGHRS and CDR2 YFSETQ. The V and J ends lost 0 bases and 3 bases, in that order; junction bases with no gene match: 11. Here the CDR3 reads CASSLEGAGAPLYNEQFF. CDR3 DNA: TGCGCCAGCAGCTTGGAAGGAGCGGGAGCGCCCCTCTACAATGAGCAGTTCTTC.

Only a few counts were recorded for this clonotype. The rearrangement links TRBV21-1 to TRBJ2-2; the D segment call TRBD2 is taken from the table without a DNA check. TRBV21-1 is classified as a pseudogene. The CDR3 sequence is 17 residues long. The CDR3 spells CASSKWSSGSDTGELFF. CDR3 DNA: TGTGCCAGCAGCAAATGGAGTAGCGGGAGTGACACCGGGGAGCTGTTTTTT.

The chain uses TRBV5-1 and TRBJ1-1; a weak D match, TRBD1 (5 bases). This CDR3 has 15 residues. The V end was cut by 4 bases, the J end by 1 base, with 14 bases between. Germline V CDR1 and CDR2: SGHRS, YFSETQ. The DNA of the CDR3 is TGCGCCAGCAGCACAGGACCCGTCTGGAACACTGAAGCTTTCTTT. Translating gives CASSTGPVWNTEAFF. Drawing the rest from reference TRBV5-1 and TRBJ1-1, the complete variable domain is KAGVTQTPRYLIKTRGQQVTLSCSPISGHRSVSWYQQTPGQGLQFLFEYFSETQRNKGNFPGRFSGRQFSNSRSEMNVSTLELGDSALYLCASSTGPVWNTEAFFGQGTRLTVV.